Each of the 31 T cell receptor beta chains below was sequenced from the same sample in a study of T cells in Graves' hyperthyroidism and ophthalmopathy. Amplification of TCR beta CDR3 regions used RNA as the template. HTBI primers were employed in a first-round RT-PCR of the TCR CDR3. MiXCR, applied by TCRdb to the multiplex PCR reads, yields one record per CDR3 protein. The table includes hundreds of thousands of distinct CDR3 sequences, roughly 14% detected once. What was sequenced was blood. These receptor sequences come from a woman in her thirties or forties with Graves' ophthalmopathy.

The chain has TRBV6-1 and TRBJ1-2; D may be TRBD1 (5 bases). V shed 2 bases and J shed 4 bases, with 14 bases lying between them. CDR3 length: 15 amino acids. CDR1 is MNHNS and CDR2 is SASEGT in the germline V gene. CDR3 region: CASSELGTGLYGYTF. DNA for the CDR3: TGTGCCAGCAGTGAACTAGGAACAGGACTCTATGGCTACACCTTC.

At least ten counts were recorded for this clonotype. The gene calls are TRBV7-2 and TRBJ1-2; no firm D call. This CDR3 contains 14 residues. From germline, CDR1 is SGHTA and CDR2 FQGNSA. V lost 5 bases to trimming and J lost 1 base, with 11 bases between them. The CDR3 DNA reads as TGTGCCAGCAGCCCGACGAGGGTTAACTATGGCTACACCTTC. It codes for CASSPTRVNYGYTF.

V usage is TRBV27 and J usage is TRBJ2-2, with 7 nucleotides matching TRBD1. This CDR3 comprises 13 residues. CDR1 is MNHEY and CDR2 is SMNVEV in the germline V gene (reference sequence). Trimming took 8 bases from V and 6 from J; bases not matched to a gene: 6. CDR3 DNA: TGTGCCAGCTCGACAGGGTCACCCGGGGAGCTGTTTTTT. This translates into CASSTGSPGELFF.

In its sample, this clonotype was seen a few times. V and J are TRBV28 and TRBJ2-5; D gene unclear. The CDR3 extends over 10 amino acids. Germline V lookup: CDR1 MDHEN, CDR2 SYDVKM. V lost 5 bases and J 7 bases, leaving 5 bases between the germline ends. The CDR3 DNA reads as TGTGCCAGCAGTAGGGCGACCCAGTACTTC. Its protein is CASSRATQYF.

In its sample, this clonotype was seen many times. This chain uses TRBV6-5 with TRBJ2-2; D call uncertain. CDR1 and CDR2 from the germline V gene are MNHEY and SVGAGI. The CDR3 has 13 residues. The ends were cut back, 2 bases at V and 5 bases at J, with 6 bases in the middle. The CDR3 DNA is TGTGCCAGCAGTTACATGTCGACCGGGGAGCTGTTTTTT. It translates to CASSYMSTGELFF.

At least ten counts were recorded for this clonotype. CDR3 amino acids: CASSVKGLAGYEQYF. As DNA, the CDR3 is TGTGCCAGCAGTGTCAAGGGACTAGCGGGATACGAGCAGTACTTC. The rearrangement links TRBV27 to TRBJ2-7, with TRBD2 matching 13 bases. Germline V gene data show CDR1 as MNHEY and CDR2 as SMNVEV (reference sequence). The CDR3 runs to 15 residues. The V segment lost 5 bases and the J segment 4 bases; nucleotides outside the gene matches: 5.

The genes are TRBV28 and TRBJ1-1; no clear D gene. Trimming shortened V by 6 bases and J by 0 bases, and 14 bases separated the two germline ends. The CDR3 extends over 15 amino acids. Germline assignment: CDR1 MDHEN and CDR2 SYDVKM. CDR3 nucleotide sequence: TGTGCCAGCAGCGATCACGGAATAATGAACACTGAAGCTTTCTTT. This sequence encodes CASSDHGIMNTEAFF.

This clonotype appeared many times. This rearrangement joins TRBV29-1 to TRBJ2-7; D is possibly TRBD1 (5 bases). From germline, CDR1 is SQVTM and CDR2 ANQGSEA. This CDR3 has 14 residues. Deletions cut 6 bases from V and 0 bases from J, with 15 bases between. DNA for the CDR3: TGCAGCGTGCAAGGGGTCCAAGACTCCTACGAGCAGTACTTC. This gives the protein CSVQGVQDSYEQYF.

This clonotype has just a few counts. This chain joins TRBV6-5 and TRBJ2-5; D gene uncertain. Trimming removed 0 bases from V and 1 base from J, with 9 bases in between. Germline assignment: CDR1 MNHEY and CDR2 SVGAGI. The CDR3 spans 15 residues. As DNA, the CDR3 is TGTGCCAGCAGTTACTCGATTTTCAGCCAAGAGACCCAGTACTTC. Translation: CASSYSIFSQETQYF.

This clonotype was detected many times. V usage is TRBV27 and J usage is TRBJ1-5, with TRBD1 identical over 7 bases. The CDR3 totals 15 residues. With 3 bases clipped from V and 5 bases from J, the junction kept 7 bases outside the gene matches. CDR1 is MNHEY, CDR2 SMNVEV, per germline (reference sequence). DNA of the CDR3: TGTGCCAGCAGTTTCACCGGGACAGCTCATCAGCCCCAGCATTTT. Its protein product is CASSFTGTAHQPQHF.

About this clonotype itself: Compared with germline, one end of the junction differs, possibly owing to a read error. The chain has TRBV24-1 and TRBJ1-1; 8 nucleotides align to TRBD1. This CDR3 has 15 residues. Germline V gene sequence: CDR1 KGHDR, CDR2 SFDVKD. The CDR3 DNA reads TGTGCCACCAGTGGGAAACAGGGGGGTACCACTGAAGTTTTCTTT. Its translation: CATSGKQGGTTEVFF.

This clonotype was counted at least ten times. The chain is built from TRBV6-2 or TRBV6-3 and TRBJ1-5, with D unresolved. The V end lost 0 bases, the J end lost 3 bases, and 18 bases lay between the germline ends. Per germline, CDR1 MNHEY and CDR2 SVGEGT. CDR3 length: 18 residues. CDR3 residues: CASSYSSMVRDLNQPQHF. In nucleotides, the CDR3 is TGTGCCAGCAGTTACTCGAGTATGGTACGCGATCTCAATCAGCCCCAGCATTTT.

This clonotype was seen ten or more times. The CDR3 bases are TGTGCCAGCAGGCAGGACAGGCGGGACAATCAGCCCCAGCATTTT. Translating it yields CASRQDRRDNQPQHF. The rearrangement links TRBV12-3 or TRBV12-4 to TRBJ1-5; 7 nucleotides agree with TRBD1. V shed 6 bases, J shed 3 bases, and the junction held 8 bases outside the gene matches. The CDR3 is 15 amino acids.

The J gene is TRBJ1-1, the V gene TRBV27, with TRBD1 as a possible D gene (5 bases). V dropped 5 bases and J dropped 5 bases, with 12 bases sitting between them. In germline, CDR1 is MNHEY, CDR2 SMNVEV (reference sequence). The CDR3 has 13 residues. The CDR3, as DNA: TGTGCCAGCAGTGCGTATGGGGGGACTGAAGCTTTCTTT. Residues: CASSAYGGTEAFF.

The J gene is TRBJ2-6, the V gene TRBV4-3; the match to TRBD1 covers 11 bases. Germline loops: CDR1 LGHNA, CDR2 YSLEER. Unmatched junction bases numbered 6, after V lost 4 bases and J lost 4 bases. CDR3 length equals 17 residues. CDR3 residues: CASSRGQGAGGANVLTF. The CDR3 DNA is TGCGCCAGCAGCCGCGGACAGGGGGCGGGAGGGGCCAACGTCCTGACTTTC.

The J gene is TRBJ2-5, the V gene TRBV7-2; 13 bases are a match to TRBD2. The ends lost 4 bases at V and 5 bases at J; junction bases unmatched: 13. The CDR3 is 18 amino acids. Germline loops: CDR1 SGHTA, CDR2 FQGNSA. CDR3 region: CASSSTLGLAGKGETQYF. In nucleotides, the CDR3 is TGTGCCAGCAGCTCTACTTTGGGACTAGCGGGGAAAGGCGAGACCCAGTACTTC.

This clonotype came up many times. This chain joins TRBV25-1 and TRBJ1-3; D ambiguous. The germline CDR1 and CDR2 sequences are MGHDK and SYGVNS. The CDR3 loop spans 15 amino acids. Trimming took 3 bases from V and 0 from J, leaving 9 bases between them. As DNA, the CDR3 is TGTGCCAGCAGTGACCGATCCAGCTCTGGAAACACCATATATTTT. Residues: CASSDRSSSGNTIYF.

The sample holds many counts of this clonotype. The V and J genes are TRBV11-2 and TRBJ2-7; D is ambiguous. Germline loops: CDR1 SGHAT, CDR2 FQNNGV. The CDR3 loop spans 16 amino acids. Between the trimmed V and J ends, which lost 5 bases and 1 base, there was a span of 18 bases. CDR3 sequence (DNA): TGTGCCAGCAGCCCAATGCCGCGGTATGCTTCCTACGAGCAGTACTTC. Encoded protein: CASSPMPRYASYEQYF. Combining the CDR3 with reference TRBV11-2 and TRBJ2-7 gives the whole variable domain EAGVAQSPRYKIIEKRQSVAFWCNPISGHATLYWYQQILGQGPKLLIQFQNNGVVDDSQLPKDRFSAERLKGVDSTLKIQPAKLEDSAVYLCASSPMPRYASYEQYFGPGTRLTVT.

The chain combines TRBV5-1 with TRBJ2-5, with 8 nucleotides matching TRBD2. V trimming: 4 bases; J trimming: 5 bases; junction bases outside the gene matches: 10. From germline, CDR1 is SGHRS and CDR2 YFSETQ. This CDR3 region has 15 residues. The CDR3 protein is CASSRSGTRDETQYF. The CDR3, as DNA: TGCGCCAGCAGCCGCTCCGGGACTAGAGATGAGACCCAGTACTTC.

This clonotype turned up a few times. CDR3 loop: CASSSSPEGQYF. Here the CDR3 DNA reads TGTGCCAGCAGTTCGTCCCCGGAGGGCCAGTACTTC. The chain combines TRBV12-3 or TRBV12-4 with TRBJ2-5, with D perhaps matching TRBD2 (6 bases). The length of the CDR3 is 12 residues. Between the trimmed V and J ends, which lost 4 bases and 10 bases, there was a span of 13 bases.

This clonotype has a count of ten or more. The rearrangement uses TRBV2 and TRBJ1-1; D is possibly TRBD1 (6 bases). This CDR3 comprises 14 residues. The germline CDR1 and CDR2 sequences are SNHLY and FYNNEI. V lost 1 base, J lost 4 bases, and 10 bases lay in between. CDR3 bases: TGTGCCAGCAGTGAAGACAGGGTACGCACTGAAGCTTTCTTT. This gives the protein CASSEDRVRTEAFF.

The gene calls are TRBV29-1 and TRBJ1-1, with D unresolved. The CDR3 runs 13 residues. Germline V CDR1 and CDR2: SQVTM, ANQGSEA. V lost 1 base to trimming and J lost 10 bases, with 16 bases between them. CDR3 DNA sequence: TGCAGCGTTGAAGTGGAGCCCGGTGTGGGAGCTTTCTTT. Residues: CSVEVEPGVGAFF.

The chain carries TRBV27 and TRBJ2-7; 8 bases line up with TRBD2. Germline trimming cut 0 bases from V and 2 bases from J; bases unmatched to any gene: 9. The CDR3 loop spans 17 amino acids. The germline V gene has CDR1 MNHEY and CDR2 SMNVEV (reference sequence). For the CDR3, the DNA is TGTGCCAGCAGTTTATCGGAAGCGGGAGCATCCCCCTACGAGCAGTACTTC. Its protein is CASSLSEAGASPYEQYF.

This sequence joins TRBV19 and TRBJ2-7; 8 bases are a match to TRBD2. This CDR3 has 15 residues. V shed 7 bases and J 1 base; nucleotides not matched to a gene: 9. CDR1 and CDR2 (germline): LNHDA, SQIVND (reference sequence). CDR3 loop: CASKKGAGASYEQYF. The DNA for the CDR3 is TGTGCCAGTAAAAAAGGAGCGGGAGCGTCCTACGAGCAGTACTTC.

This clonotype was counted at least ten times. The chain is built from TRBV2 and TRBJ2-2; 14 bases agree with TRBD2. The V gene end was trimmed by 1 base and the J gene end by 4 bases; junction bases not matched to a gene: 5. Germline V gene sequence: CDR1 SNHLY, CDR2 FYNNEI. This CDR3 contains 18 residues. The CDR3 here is CASSEGWTSGRSTGELFF. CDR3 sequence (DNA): TGTGCCAGCAGTGAAGGGTGGACTAGCGGGAGGAGCACCGGGGAGCTGTTTTTT.

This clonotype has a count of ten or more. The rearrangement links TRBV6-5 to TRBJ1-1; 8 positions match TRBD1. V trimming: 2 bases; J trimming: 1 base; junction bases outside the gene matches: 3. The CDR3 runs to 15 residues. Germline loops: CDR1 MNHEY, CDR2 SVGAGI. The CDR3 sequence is CASSYPGQGNTEAFF. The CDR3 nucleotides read TGTGCCAGCAGTTACCCCGGACAGGGGAACACTGAAGCTTTCTTT.

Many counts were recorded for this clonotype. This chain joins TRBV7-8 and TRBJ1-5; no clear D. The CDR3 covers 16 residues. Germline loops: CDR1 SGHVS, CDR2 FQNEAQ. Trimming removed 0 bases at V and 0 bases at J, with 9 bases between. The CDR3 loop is CASSLARGYSNQPQHF. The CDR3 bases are TGTGCCAGCAGCTTAGCGCGGGGATATAGCAATCAGCCCCAGCATTTT.

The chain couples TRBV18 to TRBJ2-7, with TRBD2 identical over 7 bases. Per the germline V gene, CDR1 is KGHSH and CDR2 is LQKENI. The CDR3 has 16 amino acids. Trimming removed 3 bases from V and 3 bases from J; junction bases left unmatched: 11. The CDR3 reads CASSPWKAGDFYEQYF. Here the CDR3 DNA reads TGTGCCAGCTCACCCTGGAAGGCGGGAGATTTCTACGAGCAGTACTTC.

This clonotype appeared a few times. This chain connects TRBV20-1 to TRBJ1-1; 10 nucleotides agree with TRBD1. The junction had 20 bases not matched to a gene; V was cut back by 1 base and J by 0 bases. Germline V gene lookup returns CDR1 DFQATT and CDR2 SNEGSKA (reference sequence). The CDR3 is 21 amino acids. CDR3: CSARGPPLFRDRGPVNTEAFF. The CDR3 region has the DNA TGCAGTGCTAGAGGCCCTCCTCTATTCCGGGACAGGGGTCCGGTGAACACTGAAGCTTTCTTT.

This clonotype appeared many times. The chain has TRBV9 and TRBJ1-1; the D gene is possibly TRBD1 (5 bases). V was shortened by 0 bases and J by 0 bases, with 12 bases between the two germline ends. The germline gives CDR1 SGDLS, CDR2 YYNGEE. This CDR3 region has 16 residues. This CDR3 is CASSVGYGGMNTEAFF. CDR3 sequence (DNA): TGTGCCAGCAGCGTAGGCTATGGGGGGATGAACACTGAAGCTTTCTTT.

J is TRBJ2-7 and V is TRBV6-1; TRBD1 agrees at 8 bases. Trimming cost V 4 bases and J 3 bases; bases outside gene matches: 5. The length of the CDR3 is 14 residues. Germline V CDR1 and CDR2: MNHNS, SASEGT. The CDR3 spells CASSGTGNNYEQYF. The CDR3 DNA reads TGTGCCAGCAGTGGGACAGGGAACAACTACGAGCAGTACTTC.